This T cell receptor (beta chain) was captured in a study of CXCR3-negative and CXCR3-positive naive CD8 T cells. The germline V gene encodes CDR1 SGHNT and CDR2 YYREEE (reference sequence). This CDR3 has 14 amino acids. TRB cDNA libraries were made by UMI-labeled 5' RACE. After re-calling the 5' RACE reads, TCRdb lists one entry per CDR3 protein, DNA absent. With over 100,000 distinct CDR3 sequences in the sample, the ten largest clones hold about 0.3%. Sequencing was done on a sample of naive CXCR3- CD8+ T cells from blood. The sample's subset: CD45RO-CCR7+CD27+CD95- naive CD8+ T cells lacking CXCR3 (TNR3-). V gene TRBV5-4 combines with J gene TRBJ2-7; with no DNA, the TCRdb D assignment of TRBD2 cannot be verified. The receptor was isolated from a human donor in good health. Some clones in this sample may be carry-over from other donors' samples. Here the CDR3 reads CASSLGLAVLEQYF.